The clone carrying this T cell receptor beta chain has a handful of counts. The antigen is unknown. V was clipped by 5 bases and J by 4 bases, with 16 bases between them. This CDR3 is built from 15 residues. The germline gives CDR1 SEHNR, CDR2 FQNEAQ (reference sequence). The sample comes from a study of T cell repertoires in cytomegalovirus infection. Study as a whole: Newly reported HLA-C-restricted and thoroughly characterized HLA-B-restricted CMV epitopes were employed. Public TCR beta signature analysis indicated the presence of both CMV infection and matching HLA type.

TCRdb processed the reads anew with MiXCR; each CDR3 protein has one entry. The sample includes 310,000 or so distinct CDR3 sequences, roughly 25% of them seen just once. Findings and limits, study-wide: Carriers of CMV plus the relevant HLA were identified by cumulative public TCR beta family frequency.

Source: cultured PBMCs, taken from culture after CMV antigen stimulation. V is TRBV7-9 and J is TRBJ2-3; D possibly corresponds to TRBD1 (5 bases). This clonotype was obtained from a human donor in good health (CMV status not recorded). Some clones in this sample may be carry-over from other donors' samples. This CDR3 is CASSPGRLGPDTQYF. The CDR3 nucleotides read TGTGCCAGCAGCCCCGGCAGGCTGGGGCCAGATACGCAGTATTTT.